The 26 T cell receptor beta chains listed next were all sequenced from one sample in a study of OX40 agonist ivuxolimab in advanced cancers. Method: immunoSEQ multiplex PCR; TCRdb's copy keeps in-frame clones and lacks some. Found here are about 53,000 clones, 85% to 90% of them singletons; the top ten hold approximately 11%. The material sequenced was CD4+ or CD8+ T cells sorted from blood, taken in a trial of the OX40 agonist ivuxolimab. These receptors came from an adult with an advanced solid tumor such as melanoma, head and neck, liver or kidney cancer.

The chain uses TRBV6-1 and TRBJ1-1; a possible D gene is TRBD1 (6 bases). The germline V gene encodes CDR1 MNHNS and CDR2 SASEGT. The CDR3 spans 13 residues. The V and J ends lost 0 bases and 11 bases respectively, with 13 bases between them. The CDR3 region is CASSEAVYRAAFF. CDR3 DNA sequence: TGTGCCAGCAGTGAAGCCGTTTACAGGGCGGCTTTCTTT.

The table lists this clone with a count of one. The chain links TRBV11-2 to TRBJ2-7; D is possibly TRBD2 (5 bases). Germline CDR1 SGHAT, CDR2 FQNNGV. V lost 4 bases and J 5 bases, leaving 18 bases between the germline ends. The CDR3 length is 15 residues. CDR3 nucleotide sequence: TGTGCCAGCAGCTCCCCTGTATCGGGGAACAACGAGCAGTACTTC. Translating gives CASSSPVSGNNEQYF. The full variable domain, completed using reference TRBV11-2 and TRBJ2-7, is EAGVAQSPRYKIIEKRQSVAFWCNPISGHATLYWYQQILGQGPKLLIQFQNNGVVDDSQLPKDRFSAERLKGVDSTLKIQPAKLEDSAVYLCASSSPVSGNNEQYFGPGTRLTVT.

The V and J genes are TRBV7-8 and TRBJ2-1; no clear D. Germline CDR1 SGHVS, CDR2 FQNEAQ. V lost 0 bases and J lost 13, with 16 bases in between. This CDR3 comprises 14 residues. The CDR3, as DNA: TGTGCCAGCAGCTTAGCTGAGGCAGCCCGACGACAGTTCTTC. Encoded protein: CASSLAEAARRQFF.

J is TRBJ1-3 and V is TRBV18, with D unclear. CDR3 length: 16 residues. The germline V and J ends were trimmed by 2 bases and 2 bases, with 13 bases remaining between them. Germline-derived CDR1 and CDR2 are KGHSH and LQKENI. For the CDR3, the DNA is TGTGCCAGCTCACCAGATATTACGGTTGCTGGAAACACCATATATTTT. This codes for CASSPDITVAGNTIYF.

About this clone itself: One end of the junction is discordant with germline, which a read error may explain. This sequence joins TRBV6-5 and TRBJ2-1; 7 bases agree with TRBD1. Germline V gene data show CDR1 as MNHEY and CDR2 as SVGAGI. The CDR3 is 15 residues long. The CDR3 loop reads CASSRGTASYTEQFF. The DNA of the CDR3 is TGTGCCAGCAGTCGAGGGACAGCTTCCTACACTGAGCAGTTCTTC.

This chain uses TRBV6-5 with TRBJ1-1, with 9 bases fitting TRBD1. This CDR3 spans 16 amino acids. Trimming at V came to 4 bases and at J to 0 bases, leaving 6 bases not matched to a gene. In germline, CDR1 is MNHEY, CDR2 SVGAGI. The CDR3 is CASSLTRTGVNTEAFF. For the CDR3, the DNA is TGTGCCAGCAGTTTAACTCGGACAGGGGTGAACACTGAAGCTTTCTTT.

The V and J genes are TRBV2 and TRBJ2-5, with 10 positions matching TRBD2. CDR3 length equals 14 residues. V lost 5 bases and J lost 3; bases outside the gene matches: 3. Germline CDR1 and CDR2: SNHLY and FYNNEI. The CDR3 DNA reads TGTGCCAGCAGTCCCGGACTAGCGGAAGAGACCCAGTACTTC. Translation gives CASSPGLAEETQYF.

The chain is built from TRBV28 and TRBJ1-1, with no clear D. Germline loops: CDR1 MDHEN, CDR2 SYDVKM. This CDR3 contains 14 residues. The V end lost 5 bases, the J end lost 1 base, and 11 bases lay between the germline ends. The CDR3 is CASSPPHTNTEAFF. The CDR3 bases are TGTGCCAGCAGTCCCCCCCACACGAACACTGAAGCTTTCTTT.

The V and J genes are TRBV5-1 and TRBJ2-1, with 14 bases matching TRBD2. CDR3 length equals 16 residues. Germline trimming cut 2 bases from V and 8 bases from J; bases unmatched to any gene: 6. CDR1 SGHRS and CDR2 YFSETQ come from the germline V gene. This CDR3 is CASSLGTSGGGHEQFF. CDR3 coding DNA: TGCGCCAGCAGCTTAGGGACTAGCGGGGGAGGGCATGAGCAGTTCTTC.

This chain links TRBV2 with TRBJ2-1; the match to TRBD2 covers 7 bases. Germline V gene sequence: CDR1 SNHLY, CDR2 FYNNEI. The CDR3 has 13 residues. V shed 7 bases, J shed 6 bases, and the junction held 6 bases outside the gene matches. CDR3 amino acids: CASNRDYGNEQFF. CDR3 nucleotide sequence: TGTGCCAGCAACCGGGACTATGGCAATGAGCAGTTCTTC.

The chain combines TRBV18 with TRBJ1-2, with D unclear. CDR3 length equals 17 residues. Trimming removed 3 bases from V and 6 bases from J, with 23 bases in between. CDR1 is KGHSH, CDR2 LQKENI, per germline. In nucleotides, the CDR3 is TGTGCCAGCTCACCCACCGCGACGCCATTTATCTTGGATGGCTACACCTTC. It translates to CASSPTATPFILDGYTF. Full variable domain (remainder filled in from reference TRBV18 and TRBJ1-2): NAGVMQNPRHLVRRRGQEARLRCSPMKGHSHVYWYRQLPEEGLKFMVYLQKENIIDESGMPKERFSAEFPKEGPSILRIQQVVRGDSAAYFCASSPTATPFILDGYTFGSGTRLTVV.

The J gene is TRBJ2-2, the V gene TRBV13, with D perhaps matching TRBD1 (5 bases). The V end lost 4 bases, the J end lost 1 base, and 13 bases lay between the germline ends. This CDR3 is built from 16 residues. Germline CDR1 PRHDT, CDR2 FYEKMQ (reference sequence). The CDR3 here is CASSWGGRRNTGELFF. CDR3 DNA: TGTGCCAGCAGCTGGGGCGGAAGGAGGAACACCGGGGAGCTGTTTTTT. The variable domain in full, with the rest retrieved from reference TRBV13 and TRBJ2-2, is AAGVIQSPRHLIKEKRETATLKCYPIPRHDTVYWYQQGPGQDPQFLISFYEKMQSDKGSIPDRFSAQQFSDYHSELNMSSLELGDSALYFCASSWGGRRNTGELFFGEGSRLTVL.

V gene TRBV11-2 combines with J gene TRBJ2-1, with D perhaps matching TRBD2 (5 bases). Between the trimmed V and J ends, which lost 4 bases and 0 bases, there was a span of 10 bases. CDR1 and CDR2 from the germline V gene are SGHAT and FQNNGV. CDR3 length: 15 amino acids. The CDR3, as DNA: TGTGCCAGCAGCTCGGACTGGAGCTCCTACAATGAGCAGTTCTTC. Its translation is CASSSDWSSYNEQFF.

This chain uses TRBV6-6 with TRBJ2-7, with TRBD2 matching 11 bases. Germline V gives CDR1 MNHNY, CDR2 SVGAGI (reference sequence). The V and J ends lost 6 bases and 5 bases, in that order; junction bases with no gene match: 9. CDR3 length: 15 residues. The CDR3 nucleotides read TGTGCCAGCAGCACCGGTAGCGGGAGGGCCCACGAGCAGTACTTC. Protein sequence: CASSTGSGRAHEQYF.

CDR3 sequence: CASSLYDFQVNYEQYF. CDR3 in DNA: TGTGCCAGCAGTTTATATGATTTTCAGGTAAACTACGAGCAGTACTTC. The chain recombines TRBV28 with TRBJ2-7; D is unresolved. V dropped 1 base and J dropped 3 bases, with 16 bases sitting between them. This CDR3 has 16 amino acids. The germline gives CDR1 MDHEN, CDR2 SYDVKM.

This chain connects TRBV6-6 to TRBJ1-1, with 8 bases identical to TRBD1. The CDR3 contains 16 residues. V was clipped by 8 bases and J by 1 base; unmatched bases: 12. The germline gives CDR1 MNHNY, CDR2 SVGAGI (reference sequence). CDR3 DNA: TGTGCCAGCCTGGCATATCGGACAGGGAGGAACACTGAAGCTTTCTTT. This gives the protein CASLAYRTGRNTEAFF.

V gene TRBV5-4 combines with J gene TRBJ2-3; D remains unclear. CDR1 and CDR2 (germline): SGHNT, YYREEE (reference sequence). This CDR3 region has 13 residues. V lost 7 bases and J 3 bases, leaving 12 bases between the germline ends. As DNA, the CDR3 is TGTGCCAGCGCGTGGATGTCAACAGATACGCAGTATTTT. Translating it yields CASAWMSTDTQYF.

V and J are TRBV2 and TRBJ2-5; no clear D gene. Germline-derived CDR1 and CDR2 are SNHLY and FYNNEI. This CDR3 is built from 14 residues. Trimming left V 7 bases short and J 0 bases short, with 12 bases between. The CDR3 DNA is TGTGCCAGCAACAAGAACGGCGACCAAGAGACCCAGTACTTC. Protein: CASNKNGDQETQYF.

The chain carries TRBV30 and TRBJ2-7, with D tentatively TRBD1 (5 bases). Germline values: CDR1 GTSNPN, CDR2 SVGIG (reference sequence). V was cut by 0 bases and J by 5 bases, with 11 bases left in between. The CDR3 length is 13 residues. The CDR3 DNA reads as TGTGCCTGGAGTGTACAAGGGGCCGACGAGCAGTACTTC. Translation: CAWSVQGADEQYF. The whole variable domain, filled in from reference TRBV30 and TRBJ2-7, reads SQTIHQWPATLVQPVGSPLSLECTVEGTSNPNLYWYRQAAGRGLQLLFYSVGIGQISSEVPQNLSASRPQDRQFILSSKKLLLSDSGFYLCAWSVQGADEQYFGPGTRLTVT.

The rearrangement uses TRBV7-9 and TRBJ2-7, with D tentatively TRBD1 (6 bases). CDR1 and CDR2 from the germline V gene are SEHNR and FQNEAQ (reference sequence). The CDR3 spans 13 residues. The V gene lost 5 bases and the J gene lost 2 bases, with 10 bases spanning the gap. CDR3 DNA sequence: TGTGCCAGCAGCAAAGGGGGACCCTACGAGCAGTACTTC. It translates to CASSKGGPYEQYF.

CDR3 sequence reads: CAWSVRGIRTDTQYF. CDR3 coding DNA: TGTGCCTGGAGTGTACGTGGGATCCGCACAGATACGCAGTATTTT. The chain combines TRBV30 with TRBJ2-3, with D uncertain. V gave up 0 bases and J gave up 1 base, with 11 bases separating them. Per the germline V gene, CDR1 is GTSNPN and CDR2 is SVGIG (reference sequence). CDR3 length: 15 amino acids.

The chain recombines TRBV5-1 with TRBJ1-3; D remains unclear. From germline, CDR1 is SGHRS and CDR2 YFSETQ. V shed 0 bases and J shed 2 bases, with 9 bases lying between them. The CDR3 extends over 15 amino acids. The CDR3 loop is CASSLDSGPGNTIYF. In DNA form, the CDR3 reads TGCGCCAGCAGCTTGGATTCCGGGCCTGGAAACACCATATATTTT.

The chain uses TRBV28 and TRBJ2-7; TRBD2 might be the D (5 bases). CDR1 is MDHEN, CDR2 SYDVKM, per germline. Deletions cut 3 bases from V and 2 bases from J, with 14 bases between. The CDR3 is 15 residues long. The CDR3 DNA reads as TGTGCCAGCAGTTTCGTCAGCGGACCGACCTACGAGCAGTACTTC. Its translation: CASSFVSGPTYEQYF. The complete variable domain, with remaining parts taken from reference TRBV28 and TRBJ2-7, reads DVKVTQSSRYLVKRTGEKVFLECVQDMDHENMFWYRQDPGLGLRLIYFSYDVKMKEKGDIPEGYSVSREKKERFSLILESASTNQTSMYLCASSFVSGPTYEQYFGPGTRLTVT.

CDR3 sequence (DNA): TGTGCCAGCAGTTCCTCTGTCTATGAGCAGTTCTTC. This sequence encodes CASSSSVYEQFF. This chain uses TRBV28 with TRBJ2-1; D uncertain. The CDR3 is 12 amino acids. The V end was cut by 4 bases, the J end by 8 bases, with 9 bases between. The germline V gene encodes CDR1 MDHEN and CDR2 SYDVKM.

The genes are TRBV2 and TRBJ1-3; the D gene is possibly TRBD1 (5 bases). CDR1 is SNHLY, CDR2 FYNNEI, per germline. The CDR3 sequence is 15 residues long. The V end lost 2 bases, the J end lost 4 bases, and 12 bases lay between the germline ends. CDR3 nucleotide sequence: TGTGCCAGCAGTGAAACGCAGGGAACGGGAAACACCATATATTTT. Translating gives CASSETQGTGNTIYF.

The J gene is TRBJ2-5, the V gene TRBV12-5, with TRBD1 as a possible D gene (6 bases). Near its end, the DNA agrees better with TRBJ2-7, so the J call may be wrong. This CDR3 spans 13 amino acids. Germline V CDR1 and CDR2: LGHNT, FRNRAP. The CDR3 spells CASGLGRGYEQYF. The CDR3 DNA reads TGTGCTAGTGGTTTGGGCAGGGGCTACGAGCAGTACTTC.